The source of this TCR beta chain is a study of CD8+ T cells in alopecia areata. Whole-study context: Patients received oral tofacitinib, 5 to 10 mg twice daily, for moderate-to-severe alopecia areata.

Those with alopecia areata gave lesional scalp punch biopsies and peripheral blood. Cell sorting was applied to PBMCs, and CD4+ and CD8+ T cells were collected. The sequencing template was cDNA reverse transcribed from extracted RNA. This table comes from immunoSEQ multiplex PCR, and its TCRdb copy is limited to in-frame clones, with some not included. The sample records 120,000 or so clones, 30% to 40% being singletons. This CDR3 spans 11 amino acids. Germline V lookup: CDR1 MDHEN, CDR2 SYDVKM. Trimming shortened V by 7 bases and J by 2 bases, and 0 bases separated the two germline ends. This clonotype was obtained from a human donor with alopecia areata. Specimen: CD4+ T cells sorted from blood. V is TRBV28 and J is TRBJ2-6; D ambiguous. The CDR3 DNA reads as TGTGCCAGCACTGGGGCCAACGTCCTGACTTTC. Its protein is CASTGANVLTF.